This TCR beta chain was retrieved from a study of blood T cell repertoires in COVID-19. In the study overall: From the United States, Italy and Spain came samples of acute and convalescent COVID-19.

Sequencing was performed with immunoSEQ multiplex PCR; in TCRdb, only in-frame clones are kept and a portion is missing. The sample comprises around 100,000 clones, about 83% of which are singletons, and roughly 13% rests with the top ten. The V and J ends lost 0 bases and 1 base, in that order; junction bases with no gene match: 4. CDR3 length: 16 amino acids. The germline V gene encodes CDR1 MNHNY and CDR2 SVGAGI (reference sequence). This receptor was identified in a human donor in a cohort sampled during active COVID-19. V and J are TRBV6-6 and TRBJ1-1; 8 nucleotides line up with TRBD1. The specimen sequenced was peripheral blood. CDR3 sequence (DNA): TGTGCCAGCAGTTACTCGGGGGGGACAGGGAACACTGAAGCTTTCTTT. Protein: CASSYSGGTGNTEAFF.